The 2 T cell receptor beta chains presented below share a single source sample, sequenced in a study of T cell responses to AZD1222 COVID-19 vaccine. Produced via immunoSEQ multiplex PCR; TCRdb's table is partial and in-frame only. The repertoire holds approximately 150,000 clones, with roughly 91% as singletons. The specimen comprised peripheral blood, sampled on day 0 of AZD1222 vaccination. These receptor sequences come from an adult in good health.

This clone was detected only once. This chain connects TRBV5-8 to TRBJ1-4, with TRBD1 matching 7 bases. Germline values: CDR1 SGHTS, CDR2 YDEGEE. The CDR3 is made up of 18 amino acids. J was trimmed by 2 bases and V by 0 bases; bases with no gene match: 10. CDR3: CASSLDRGRSATNEKLFF. The CDR3 DNA sequence: TGTGCCAGCAGCTTGGACAGGGGCCGGTCGGCGACTAATGAAAAACTGTTTTTT.

This clone was observed a single time. The V and J genes are TRBV11-2 and TRBJ1-1; TRBD1 matches 7 bases. The CDR3 is 14 amino acids. The germline CDR1 and CDR2 sequences are SGHAT and FQNNGV. The ends lost 5 bases at V and 5 bases at J; junction bases unmatched: 8. The CDR3 is CASSRRGRGTEAFF. CDR3 nucleotide sequence: TGTGCCAGCAGCCGGAGGGGGCGGGGTACTGAAGCTTTCTTT.